This T cell receptor (beta chain) came from a study of T cell repertoires in cytomegalovirus infection. Study-wide background: From public TCR beta signatures came an indication of both CMV infection and matching HLA type. General study results and limits: Clonotypes of TCR beta that were HLA-C-restricted and CMV-specific dominated the ex vivo response.

This CDR3 is built from 16 residues. Per the germline V gene, CDR1 is SGHTS and CDR2 is YDEGEE. Trimming took off 2 bases at V and 4 bases at J, with 18 bases between the two ends. This clonotype turned up a few times. Its target is unknown. Using its own MiXCR run on the reads, TCRdb lists one record per CDR3 protein. The data contain hundreds of thousands of distinct CDR3 sequences, 24% of them seen just once; the ten biggest clones take up 8%. The V gene is TRBV5-8, the J gene TRBJ1-2; D perhaps matches TRBD1 (6 bases). This TCR came from a human donor in good health (CMV status not recorded). Some clones in this sample may be carry-over from other donors' samples. The sample taken for sequencing was CD8+ T cells from PBMCs. CDR3 sequence: CASSFVRGGGGYGYTF. The CDR3 bases are TGTGCCAGCAGCTTCGTTCGTGGAGGGGGAGGCTATGGCTACACCTTC.